The rows below give T cell receptor beta chains drawn from one sample of a study of shared clonotypes between healthy human individuals. Profiled with immunoSEQ multiplex PCR; TCRdb holds only in-frame clones, not every one. The sample lists 1.6 million or so clones, approximately 97% seen once, with approximately 1.1% in the top ten. The sequenced sample consisted of naive CD4+ T cells sorted from blood. These receptors all come from a man younger than 45 in good health. Each CDR3 is given with its conserved first and last residue. Each record gives: D gene, V gene, J gene, clone size, CDR3 length, CDR3 DNA, CDR3 protein. The D gene is left open where the match is weak. The listing skips clone size in some rows; elsewhere it reads once, few, many or a size class.

D: NA
V: TRBV27
J: TRBJ2-2
size: NA
length: 14
DNA: TGTGCCAGCAGTTATATAGGGAGCACCGGGGAGCTGTTTTTT
CDR3: CASSYIGSTGELFF

D: NA
V: TRBV10-3
J: TRBJ2-1
size: NA
length: 14
DNA: TGTGCCATATCCGCAAGCGGTACGTACAATGAGCAGTTCTTC
CDR3: CAISASGTYNEQFF

D: NA
V: TRBV9
J: TRBJ2-7
size: once
length: 14
DNA: TGTGCCAGCAGCGTAGATATCAGCCTGGACGAGCAGTACTTC
CDR3: CASSVDISLDEQYF

D: NA
V: TRBV11-2
J: TRBJ2-5
size: NA
length: 14
DNA: TGTGCCAGCAGCTTTGGGAGAGTCCAAGAGACCCAGTACTTC
CDR3: CASSFGRVQETQYF

D: NA
V: TRBV5-1
J: TRBJ1-5
size: NA
length: 14
DNA: TGCGCCAGCAGCTTTGGGGGTAGAGATCAGCCCCAGCATTTT
CDR3: CASSFGGRDQPQHF

D: NA
V: TRBV9
J: TRBJ2-6
size: once
length: 14
DNA: TGTGCCAGCAGCTTCCCCTCTGGGGCCAACGTCCTGACTTTC
CDR3: CASSFPSGANVLTF

D: TRBD2
V: TRBV29-1
J: TRBJ2-7
size: NA
length: 16
DNA: TGCAGCGTTTTTACCGGACTAGCGGGAGTTTCCTACGAGCAGTACTTC
CDR3: CSVFTGLAGVSYEQYF

D: TRBD1
V: TRBV6-1
J: TRBJ1-5
size: NA
length: 14
DNA: TGTGCCAGCAGGGAGGGGGCCACCCCTCAGCCCCAGCATTTT
CDR3: CASREGATPQPQHF

D: TRBD1
V: TRBV28
J: TRBJ2-7
size: NA
length: 12
DNA: TGTGCCAGTCTGGACAGGGGCTACGAGCAGTACTTC
CDR3: CASLDRGYEQYF

D: NA
V: TRBV28
J: TRBJ2-3
size: NA
length: 12
DNA: TGTGCCATTCTCGGCGGGGCAGATACGCAGTATTTT
CDR3: CAILGGADTQYF

D: NA
V: TRBV7-9
J: TRBJ1-3
size: once
length: 14
DNA: TGTGCCAGCACCACAACAGGGTACGGAAACACCATATATTTT
CDR3: CASTTTGYGNTIYF

D: NA
V: TRBV15
J: TRBJ1-5
size: NA
length: 15
DNA: TGTGCCACCAGCAGAGATTCGGGGGCGGATCAGCCCCAGCATTTT
CDR3: CATSRDSGADQPQHF

D: NA
V: TRBV7-9
J: TRBJ1-1
size: NA
length: 13
DNA: TGTGCCAGCAGCCCCACAGGTTACACTGAAGCTTTCTTT
CDR3: CASSPTGYTEAFF

D: NA
V: TRBV7-2
J: TRBJ2-2
size: NA
length: 17
DNA: TGTGCCAGCAGAACCGCTTTAGGGGACATCTTCACCGGGGAGCTGTTTTTT
CDR3: CASRTALGDIFTGELFF

D: TRBD1
V: TRBV6-5
J: TRBJ1-5
size: NA
length: 14
DNA: TGTGCCAGCAGCCCCGGGACAGGTAACCAGCCCCAGCATTTT
CDR3: CASSPGTGNQPQHF

D: NA
V: TRBV11-2
J: TRBJ2-3
size: NA
length: 15
DNA: TGTGCCAGCAGCTGGGACGGTTCTAGCACAGATACGCAGTATTTT
CDR3: CASSWDGSSTDTQYF

D: TRBD1
V: TRBV27
J: TRBJ1-2
size: NA
length: 13
DNA: TGTGCCAGCAGTCAACAGGGGGACTATGGCTACACCTTC
CDR3: CASSQQGDYGYTF

D: TRBD1
V: TRBV2
J: TRBJ1-5
size: NA
length: 14
DNA: TGTGCCAGCAGCGGAGGACAGGGAAATCAGCCCCAGCATTTT
CDR3: CASSGGQGNQPQHF

D: TRBD2
V: TRBV5-1
J: TRBJ2-1
size: NA
length: 15
DNA: TGCGCCAGCAGCTTGGAGGCGGGAGTCTACAATGAGCAGTTCTTC
CDR3: CASSLEAGVYNEQFF

D: NA
V: TRBV2
J: TRBJ2-5
size: NA
length: 13
DNA: TGTGCCAGCACTGTTGAGTACCAAGAGACCCAGTACTTC
CDR3: CASTVEYQETQYF

D: NA
V: TRBV7-8
J: TRBJ1-2
size: NA
length: 17
DNA: TGTGCCAGCAGCTTAACACAGGTGACGGGCCCCTCGGGGGGCTACACCTTC
CDR3: CASSLTQVTGPSGGYTF

D: NA
V: TRBV19
J: TRBJ1-5
size: NA
length: 15
DNA: TGTGCCAGTGCCTTCGGGGCCCCGGCGGGACAGCCCCAGCATTTT
CDR3: CASAFGAPAGQPQHF

D: NA
V: TRBV28
J: TRBJ1-3
size: NA
length: 12
DNA: TGTGCCAGCAGTTTTCCCCGAAACACCATATATTTT
CDR3: CASSFPRNTIYF

D: TRBD2
V: TRBV14
J: TRBJ2-5
size: NA
length: 14
DNA: TGTGCCAGCATCCGCGGGGGTCTCCAAGAGACCCAGTACTTC
CDR3: CASIRGGLQETQYF

D: NA
V: TRBV6-5
J: TRBJ2-3
size: NA
length: 14
DNA: TGTGCCAGCAGTCCAGGAAGGGGCACAGATACGCAGTATTTT
CDR3: CASSPGRGTDTQYF

D: NA
V: TRBV21-1
J: TRBJ2-2
size: NA
length: 16
DNA: NA
CDR3: CASRVGTGALPGELFF

D: TRBD2
V: TRBV5-8
J: TRBJ2-7
size: NA
length: 15
DNA: TGTGCCAGCAGCGTTCGGACTAGCGGGAGGTACGAGCAGTACTTC
CDR3: CASSVRTSGRYEQYF

D: TRBD1
V: TRBV5-6
J: TRBJ2-1
size: NA
length: 14
DNA: TGTGCCAGCAGCAAGACAGGGGTGGCGGATGAGCAGTTCTTC
CDR3: CASSKTGVADEQFF

D: NA
V: TRBV20-1
J: TRBJ2-1
size: NA
length: 11
DNA: TGCAGTGCTAGTCGCTACAATGAGCAGTTCTTC
CDR3: CSASRYNEQFF

D: TRBD2
V: TRBV5-1
J: TRBJ2-3
size: NA
length: 17
DNA: TGCGCCAGCAGCTTGGACCCTAGCGGGAGGGCCGCAGATACGCAGTATTTT
CDR3: CASSLDPSGRAADTQYF

D: TRBD1
V: TRBV18
J: TRBJ1-1
size: NA
length: 16
DNA: TGTGCCAGCTCAGAGATTAGGACAGGGGGTAACCTGAACGCTTTCTTT
CDR3: CASSEIRTGGNLNAFF

D: NA
V: TRBV29-1
J: TRBJ2-2
size: once
length: 12
DNA: TGCAGCGTTGCCCACCCCACCGGGGAGCTGTTTTTT
CDR3: CSVAHPTGELFF

D: NA
V: TRBV5-4
J: TRBJ1-3
size: NA
length: 15
DNA: TGTGCCAGCACCCCAGGGCCCAACTCTGGAAACACCATATATTTT
CDR3: CASTPGPNSGNTIYF

D: TRBD2
V: TRBV9
J: TRBJ2-5
size: NA
length: 18
DNA: TGTGCCAGCAGCGTAACCGCGTCGACTAGCGGGACCCAAGAGACCCAGTACTTC
CDR3: CASSVTASTSGTQETQYF

D: TRBD2
V: TRBV11-2
J: TRBJ2-7
size: NA
length: 17
DNA: TGTGCCAGCAGCCGGATGGTAGCGGGAGGCTTATCCTACGAGCAGTACTTC
CDR3: CASSRMVAGGLSYEQYF

D: NA
V: TRBV6-1
J: TRBJ2-5
size: NA
length: 16
DNA: TGTGCCAGCAGTGAAGGAGCCCCAGGTCTGAGTCAGACCCAGTACTTC
CDR3: CASSEGAPGLSQTQYF

D: NA
V: TRBV7-8
J: TRBJ2-1
size: NA
length: 14
DNA: TGTGCCAGCAGCTTACGTTCTACAAACAATGAGCAGTTCTTC
CDR3: CASSLRSTNNEQFF

D: NA
V: TRBV5-1
J: TRBJ2-1
size: NA
length: 14
DNA: TGCGCCAGCAGCTTTGGAGACCAGAGGAATGAGCAGTTCTTC
CDR3: CASSFGDQRNEQFF

D: NA
V: TRBV7-3
J: TRBJ2-6
size: once
length: 15
DNA: TGTGCCAGCAGCCAGAGTGGCTCTGGGGCCAACGTCCTGACTTTC
CDR3: CASSQSGSGANVLTF

D: NA
V: TRBV19
J: TRBJ1-5
size: NA
length: 14
DNA: TGTGCCAGTAGTATAGTAGGGGGGGGCCAGCCCCAGCATTTT
CDR3: CASSIVGGGQPQHF

D: NA
V: TRBV29-1
J: TRBJ2-3
size: NA
length: 14
DNA: TGCAGCGTTGCAAGGGGATTAGTTACAGATACGCAGTATTTT
CDR3: CSVARGLVTDTQYF

D: NA
V: TRBV15
J: TRBJ2-1
size: NA
length: 14
DNA: TGTGCCACCAGCAGCGGGCTAGCACATAATGAGCAGTTCTTC
CDR3: CATSSGLAHNEQFF

D: NA
V: TRBV5-1
J: TRBJ1-1
size: NA
length: 12
DNA: TGCGCCAGCAGCTTGGGACTGGATGAAGCTTTCTTT
CDR3: CASSLGLDEAFF

D: NA
V: TRBV7-9
J: TRBJ1-2
size: NA
length: 14
DNA: TGTGCCAGCAGCTTAGCGGGGGCCGATGGGGGCTACACCTTC
CDR3: CASSLAGADGGYTF

D: TRBD2
V: TRBV7-2
J: TRBJ2-1
size: NA
length: 15
DNA: TGTGCCAGCAGCTATCGCGGGGGGGGTTACAATGAGCAGTTCTTC
CDR3: CASSYRGGGYNEQFF

D: NA
V: TRBV28
J: TRBJ2-3
size: NA
length: 15
DNA: TGTGCCAGCAGTTTTGGGTCGTCGAACACAGATACGCAGTATTTT
CDR3: CASSFGSSNTDTQYF

D: TRBD2
V: TRBV7-8
J: TRBJ2-1
size: NA
length: 17
DNA: TGTGCCAGCAGCCCCCGGGTTAGCGGGAGTATAAACAATGAGCAGTTCTTC
CDR3: CASSPRVSGSINNEQFF

D: TRBD1
V: TRBV6-1
J: TRBJ1-2
size: NA
length: 15
DNA: TGTGCCAGCAGTGAACAACCGGGACAGGGAGAAGGCTACACCTTC
CDR3: CASSEQPGQGEGYTF